What follows is one TCR beta chain and its context. This sample was taken from a study of shared clonotypes between healthy human individuals. TCRdb's table, derived via immunoSEQ multiplex PCR, lists solely in-frame clones and lacks some. The sample shows 650,000 to 800,000 clones, around 70% of them seen only once. This receptor was obtained from a woman aged 30 to 39 in good health. The specimen sequenced was memory CD4+ T cells sorted from blood. Described subset: CD45RA-negative fraction.

This chain's CDR3 is CASLKEGFNEKLFF. The CDR3 region has the DNA TGTGCCAGCCTTAAGGAGGGATTTAATGAAAAACTGTTTTTT. The rearrangement links TRBV28 to TRBJ1-4; D not resolved. CDR3 size: 14 residues. CDR1 and CDR2 from the germline V gene are MDHEN and SYDVKM. V was trimmed by 8 bases and J by 4 bases, leaving 14 bases between them.